Following are 22 T cell receptor beta chains from one sample sequenced in a study of T cell responses to AZD1222 COVID-19 vaccine. Produced via immunoSEQ multiplex PCR; TCRdb's table is partial and in-frame only. The table lists roughly 140,000 clones, 75% to 90% of them singletons. Source: peripheral blood, taken on day 0 of MenACWY control vaccination. These receptors came from an adult in good health.

This chain uses TRBV11-2 with TRBJ2-3; either TRBD1 or TRBD2 may supply D (5 bases each). The V end lost 1 base, the J end lost 3 bases, and 14 bases lay between the germline ends. Germline CDR1 SGHAT, CDR2 FQNNGV. This CDR3 region has 16 residues. The chain's CDR3 is CASSLVPGAPTDTQYF. CDR3 nucleotide sequence: TGTGCCAGCAGCTTAGTCCCCGGGGCGCCGACAGATACGCAGTATTTT. The variable domain in full, completed from reference TRBV11-2 and TRBJ2-3, reads EAGVAQSPRYKIIEKRQSVAFWCNPISGHATLYWYQQILGQGPKLLIQFQNNGVVDDSQLPKDRFSAERLKGVDSTLKIQPAKLEDSAVYLCASSLVPGAPTDTQYFGPGTRLTVL.

V is TRBV7-9 and J is TRBJ1-2; D might be TRBD1 (6 bases). Trimming pared 6 bases from V and 4 bases from J, leaving 15 bases between. CDR3 length: 14 residues. Germline loops: CDR1 SEHNR, CDR2 FQNEAQ (reference sequence). In DNA, the CDR3 is TGTGCCAGCAGGCCCCCCGGGGGGCGCTATGGCTACACCTTC. Translation: CASRPPGGRYGYTF.

This chain links TRBV5-4 with TRBJ2-5; tentatively, D is TRBD2 (5 bases). The V gene lost 7 bases and the J gene lost 3 bases, with 19 bases spanning the gap. CDR1 and CDR2 from the germline V gene are SGHNT and YYREEE (reference sequence). The CDR3 is made up of 15 amino acids. CDR3 in amino acids: CASSLTRGREETQYF. For the CDR3, the DNA is TGTGCCAGCTCTCTAACCCGGGGAAGGGAAGAGACCCAGTACTTC.

The chain employs TRBV19 and TRBJ2-3, with D perhaps TRBD1 (6 bases). The V gene's germline CDR1 is LNHDA and CDR2 SQIVND (reference sequence). The CDR3 covers 15 residues. The V end was cut by 4 bases, the J end by 3 bases, with 14 bases between. The CDR3 DNA reads as TGTGCCAGTAGTACGTCCACGGGACATACAGATACGCAGTATTTT. Translating gives CASSTSTGHTDTQYF.

The chain joins TRBV4-2 to TRBJ2-6; tentatively, D is TRBD2 (5 bases). The CDR3 consists of 16 residues. Trimming cost V 0 bases and J 0 bases, with 6 bases left between them. The V gene's germline CDR1 is LGHNA and CDR2 YNFKEQ. CDR3 nucleotides: TGTGCCAGCAGCCAAGAAGGAGGCTCTGGGGCCAACGTCCTGACTTTC. Translating gives CASSQEGGSGANVLTF.

This clone appeared a few times. The chain combines TRBV18 with TRBJ1-3, with D perhaps matching TRBD1 (6 bases). The ends were cut back, 3 bases at V and 0 bases at J, with 12 bases in the middle. The germline CDR1 and CDR2 sequences are KGHSH and LQKENI. The CDR3 spans 16 residues. The CDR3 is CASSPTGTSSGNTIYF. Written as DNA, the CDR3 is TGTGCCAGCTCACCTACAGGGACCTCCTCTGGAAACACCATATATTTT.

The V and J genes are TRBV5-1 and TRBJ1-3, with D possibly being TRBD1 (6 bases). This CDR3 comprises 15 residues. The V end was cut by 3 bases, the J end by 4 bases, with 14 bases between. Germline V CDR1 and CDR2: SGHRS, YFSETQ. The CDR3 sequence is CASSWGQARGNTIYF. The CDR3 bases are TGCGCCAGCAGCTGGGGGCAGGCGCGAGGAAACACCATATATTTT.

The chain uses TRBV13 and TRBJ2-1; weak D call: TRBD1 (6 bases). CDR1 and CDR2 (germline): PRHDT, FYEKMQ (reference sequence). Deletions cut 5 bases from V and 8 bases from J, with 16 bases between. CDR3 length equals 14 residues. The CDR3 nucleotides read TGTGCCAGCAGCGCCGACGGGTGGGGGCATGAGCAGTTCTTC. This translates into CASSADGWGHEQFF.

This clone was counted once. This sequence joins TRBV4-1 and TRBJ1-1, with unresolved D. The CDR3 has 13 amino acids. The V gene's germline CDR1 is MGHRA and CDR2 YSYEKL. Trimming cost V 4 bases and J 0 bases, with 6 bases left between them. For the CDR3, the DNA is TGCGCCAGCAGCCTGAAGGTGAACACTGAAGCTTTCTTT. Protein: CASSLKVNTEAFF.

V gene TRBV4-1 combines with J gene TRBJ1-2, with 8 bases lining up with TRBD1. J was trimmed by 6 bases and V by 4 bases; bases with no gene match: 4. The CDR3 is 13 amino acids. Per germline, CDR1 MGHRA and CDR2 YSYEKL. CDR3 region: CASSRDRGDGYTF. CDR3 in DNA: TGCGCCAGCAGCCGCGACAGGGGAGATGGCTACACCTTC.

Only a few counts were recorded for this clone. The chain carries TRBV5-1 and TRBJ1-6, with D maybe TRBD1 (5 bases). The CDR3 covers 17 residues. Germline CDR1 SGHRS, CDR2 YFSETQ. The germline V and J ends were trimmed by 0 bases and 0 bases, with 10 bases remaining between them. The CDR3 DNA reads as TGCGCCAGCAGCTTGGTGGAGGGGAACTCCTATAATTCACCCCTCCACTTT. As protein: CASSLVEGNSYNSPLHF.

This rearrangement joins TRBV7-8 to TRBJ2-2; D remains unclear. The V end lost 2 bases, the J end lost 5 bases, and 6 bases lay between the germline ends. CDR1 is SGHVS and CDR2 is FQNEAQ in the germline V gene. The CDR3 consists of 13 residues. As DNA, the CDR3 is TGTGCCAGCAGCTTACAAAGTACCGGGGAGCTGTTTTTT. Amino acid sequence: CASSLQSTGELFF.

J is TRBJ2-1 and V is TRBV6-1, with D perhaps matching TRBD1 or TRBD2 (7 bases each). The germline V gene encodes CDR1 MNHNS and CDR2 SASEGT. The CDR3 sequence is 18 residues long. Deletions cut 0 bases from V and 8 bases from J, with 23 bases between. The CDR3: CASSEALLGGGGKDEQFF. The CDR3 nucleotides are TGTGCCAGCAGTGAAGCGCTTCTCGGGGGAGGGGGCAAGGATGAGCAGTTCTTC.

The chain recombines TRBV3-1 (or the pseudogene TRBV3-2) with TRBJ1-1; the match to TRBD1 covers 7 bases. The trim removed 2 bases at V and 6 bases at J, leaving 9 bases unmatched. There are 15 residues in the CDR3. The germline CDR1 and CDR2 sequences are LGHDT and YNNKEL (reference sequence). The CDR3 nucleotides are TGTGCCAGCAGCCAAATTTCAGGGGGAGGGGCTGAAGCTTTCTTT. It specifies CASSQISGGGAEAFF.

The chain has TRBV6-1 and TRBJ1-4, with 10 nucleotides matching TRBD1. Losses at the gene ends were 2 bases for V and 8 bases for J; bases not matched to a gene: 8. CDR3 length: 16 amino acids. The germline V gene encodes CDR1 MNHNS and CDR2 SASEGT. In DNA form, the CDR3 reads TGTGCCAGCAGTGAAATCCGGGACAGGGGAGGAGAAAAACTGTTTTTT. Encoded protein: CASSEIRDRGGEKLFF.

This chain joins TRBV11-1 and TRBJ2-7; 8 nucleotides match TRBD1. The germline CDR1 and CDR2 sequences are SGHAT and FQDESV (reference sequence). V lost 2 bases and J lost 2; bases outside the gene matches: 5. The CDR3 contains 15 residues. The CDR3 loop reads CASSLRADRAYEQYF. In nucleotides, the CDR3 is TGTGCCAGCAGCTTACGGGCGGACAGGGCCTACGAGCAGTACTTC.

The V call is TRBV11-2, the J call TRBJ2-1, with 8 positions matching TRBD2. Germline V gene data show CDR1 as SGHAT and CDR2 as FQNNGV. This CDR3 has 16 residues. The trim removed 5 bases at V and 2 bases at J, leaving 8 bases unmatched. Here the CDR3 DNA reads TGTGCCAGCAGCCCCCCGGGGGGGCCCCCCTACAATGAGCAGTTCTTC. Translation: CASSPPGGPPYNEQFF.

In this sample, this clone turned up a few times. This sequence joins TRBV6-5 and TRBJ1-1; D gene unclear. Germline V CDR1 and CDR2: MNHEY, SVGAGI. The germline V and J ends were trimmed by 9 bases and 4 bases, with 15 bases remaining between them. This CDR3 has 13 amino acids. This CDR3 reads CASLRREGTEAFF. In nucleotides, the CDR3 is TGTGCCAGTCTTCGGCGGGAAGGCACTGAAGCTTTCTTT.

The chain carries TRBV4-1 and TRBJ2-5; 11 positions agree with TRBD2. The CDR3 totals 20 residues. Germline V gives CDR1 MGHRA, CDR2 YSYEKL. Trimming cost V 2 bases and J 0 bases; bases outside gene matches: 14. CDR3 region: CASSQSASGGPITYQETQYF. For the CDR3, the DNA is TGCGCCAGCAGCCAATCCGCTAGCGGGGGGCCAATCACGTACCAAGAGACCCAGTACTTC.

V gene TRBV18 combines with J gene TRBJ2-1; TRBD1 agrees at 7 bases. With 4 bases clipped from V and 4 bases from J, the junction kept 7 bases outside the gene matches. The germline gives CDR1 KGHSH, CDR2 LQKENI. This CDR3 has 15 residues. In nucleotides, the CDR3 is TGTGCCAGCTCACGGGGACAGAAAGTGTACAATGAGCAGTTCTTC. This gives the protein CASSRGQKVYNEQFF.

The rearrangement links TRBV13 to TRBJ1-1; 9 bases fit TRBD1. Germline CDR1 is PRHDT and CDR2 is FYEKMQ (reference sequence). The ends lost 6 bases at V and 1 base at J; junction bases unmatched: 9. The CDR3 sequence is 16 residues long. The CDR3 DNA reads TGTGCCAGCAGTCCGGGACAGGGAGCCGGGAACACTGAAGCTTTCTTT. Its translation: CASSPGQGAGNTEAFF.

V is TRBV10-3 and J is TRBJ2-7; tentative D call: TRBD2 (6 bases). The CDR3 sequence is 15 residues long. Trimming cost V 4 bases and J 0 bases, with 13 bases left between them. Per germline, CDR1 ENHRY and CDR2 SYGVKD. CDR3: CAISGVTGVSYEQYF. CDR3 coding DNA: TGTGCCATCAGTGGAGTAACGGGGGTCTCCTACGAGCAGTACTTC.